Listed below are T cell receptor beta chains from one sample, sequenced in a study of OX40 agonist ivuxolimab in advanced cancers. Data came from immunoSEQ multiplex PCR; TCRdb stores just in-frame clones and leaves some out. The sample has some 58,000 clones, about 90% seen once. The specimen was CD4+ or CD8+ T cells sorted from blood, collected in a trial of the OX40 agonist ivuxolimab. Receptors originate from an adult with an advanced solid tumor such as melanoma, head and neck, liver or kidney cancer. CDR3s include the opening cysteine and the closing phenylalanine or tryptophan. Each record gives: V gene, CDR3 length, D gene, clone size, J gene, CDR3 DNA, CDR3 protein. The D gene is left open where the match is weak. Expanded clones get a size class; other rows say once, few or many, or leave the size out.

v_gene: TRBV18
len: 15
d_gene: -
abundance: -
j_gene: TRBJ1-1
CDR3nt: TGTGCCAGCTCACCTGGAGCTTCAGCGAACACTGAAGCTTTCTTT
CDR3aa: CASSPGASANTEAFF

v_gene: TRBV30
len: 12
d_gene: -
abundance: -
j_gene: TRBJ2-5
CDR3nt: TGTGCCTGGAATTTACAGCAAGAGACCCAGTACTTC
CDR3aa: CAWNLQQETQYF

v_gene: TRBV2
len: 14
d_gene: -
abundance: -
j_gene: TRBJ2-7
CDR3nt: TGTGCCAGCAGTGGGCTTGGGGAGATCTACGAGCAGTACTTC
CDR3aa: CASSGLGEIYEQYF

v_gene: TRBV19
len: 16
d_gene: -
abundance: -
j_gene: TRBJ1-3
CDR3nt: TGTGCCAGTAGTATAAATGGGCAGAGCGCTGGAAACACCATATATTTT
CDR3aa: CASSINGQSAGNTIYF

v_gene: TRBV5-6
len: 13
d_gene: -
abundance: -
j_gene: TRBJ2-3
CDR3nt: TGTGCCAGCAGCCTAGACTACACAGATACGCAGTATTTT
CDR3aa: CASSLDYTDTQYF

v_gene: TRBV27
len: 17
d_gene: TRBD2
abundance: few
j_gene: TRBJ2-5
CDR3nt: TGTGCCAGCAGCTCGGGACTAGCGGGAGGGCCACGGGAGACCCAGTACTTC
CDR3aa: CASSSGLAGGPRETQYF

v_gene: TRBV6-5
len: 14
d_gene: TRBD1
abundance: once
j_gene: TRBJ2-3
CDR3nt: TGTGCCAGCAGTTTAACCCAGGGGGCAGATACGCAGTATTTT
CDR3aa: CASSLTQGADTQYF

v_gene: TRBV4-3
len: 15
d_gene: -
abundance: -
j_gene: TRBJ1-2
CDR3nt: TGCGCCAGCAGCCTCCAACGGGGGAATGACTATGGCTACACCTTC
CDR3aa: CASSLQRGNDYGYTF

v_gene: TRBV2
len: 17
d_gene: -
abundance: -
j_gene: TRBJ2-2
CDR3nt: TGTGCCAGCACCATACGGCCGCCCTCGACCAACACCGGGGAGCTGTTTTTT
CDR3aa: CASTIRPPSTNTGELFF

v_gene: TRBV28
len: 14
d_gene: TRBD1
abundance: -
j_gene: TRBJ2-7
CDR3nt: TGTGCCAGCAGTTGGGACAGTGAAACCTACGAGCAGTACTTC
CDR3aa: CASSWDSETYEQYF

v_gene: TRBV9
len: 15
d_gene: TRBD2
abundance: -
j_gene: TRBJ2-7
CDR3nt: TGTGCCAGCAGCGTAGCAAGCGGGAGTACTTACGAGCAGTACTTC
CDR3aa: CASSVASGSTYEQYF

v_gene: TRBV6-5
len: 14
d_gene: TRBD2
abundance: few
j_gene: TRBJ2-3
CDR3nt: TGTGCCAGCATAAGCGGGGGGGGAACAGATACGCAGTATTTT
CDR3aa: CASISGGGTDTQYF

v_gene: TRBV6-5
len: 14
d_gene: -
abundance: -
j_gene: TRBJ2-3
CDR3nt: TGTGCCAGCAGCCGATCGGGAGTAGCAGATACGCAGTATTTT
CDR3aa: CASSRSGVADTQYF

v_gene: TRBV28
len: 16
d_gene: -
abundance: -
j_gene: TRBJ2-3
CDR3nt: TGTGCCAGCAGTTTATGGGGTGAGGTGCGCACAGATACGCAGTATTTT
CDR3aa: CASSLWGEVRTDTQYF

v_gene: TRBV5-4
len: 13
d_gene: -
abundance: -
j_gene: TRBJ2-3
CDR3nt: TGTGCCAGCAGCTTAGATAGCGTGAATACGCAGTATTTT
CDR3aa: CASSLDSVNTQYF

v_gene: TRBV18
len: 14
d_gene: -
abundance: -
j_gene: TRBJ1-4
CDR3nt: TGTGCCAGCTCACCCCCGGGGAGCCTAGAGAAACTGTTTTTT
CDR3aa: CASSPPGSLEKLFF

v_gene: TRBV7-2
len: 15
d_gene: -
abundance: -
j_gene: TRBJ2-7
CDR3nt: TGTGCCAGCAGCTTATCAGGGCAGATGTCCTACGAGCAGTACTTC
CDR3aa: CASSLSGQMSYEQYF

v_gene: TRBV21-1
len: 15
d_gene: -
abundance: -
j_gene: TRBJ2-1
CDR3nt: TGTGCCAGCAATGACGACAGGGTTGCCTACAATGAGCAGTTCTTC
CDR3aa: CASNDDRVAYNEQFF

v_gene: TRBV25-1
len: 16
d_gene: TRBD2
abundance: -
j_gene: TRBJ2-7
CDR3nt: TGTGCCAGCAGTGAGCTAGCGGGAGGGGGCCTCTACGAGCAGTACTTC
CDR3aa: CASSELAGGGLYEQYF

v_gene: TRBV19
len: 15
d_gene: -
abundance: -
j_gene: TRBJ1-6
CDR3nt: TGTGCCAGTAGTACCCTCCCCGATTTCGATTCACCCCTCCACTTT
CDR3aa: CASSTLPDFDSPLHF

v_gene: TRBV30
len: 12
d_gene: -
abundance: -
j_gene: TRBJ1-3
CDR3nt: TGTGCCTGGAGCAGCGGGGGAAACACCATATATTTT
CDR3aa: CAWSSGGNTIYF

v_gene: TRBV6-6
len: 13
d_gene: -
abundance: -
j_gene: TRBJ2-1
CDR3nt: TGTGCCAGCACCCTCAGGGTCTACAATGAGCAGTTCTTC
CDR3aa: CASTLRVYNEQFF

v_gene: TRBV5-5
len: 14
d_gene: -
abundance: -
j_gene: TRBJ1-1
CDR3nt: TGTGCCAGCAGCTTGCTTCGGGAGAACACTGAAGCTTTCTTT
CDR3aa: CASSLLRENTEAFF

v_gene: TRBV4-2
len: 12
d_gene: -
abundance: -
j_gene: TRBJ1-2
CDR3nt: TGTGCCAGCAGCCAGGGGACCCGTGGCTACACCTTC
CDR3aa: CASSQGTRGYTF

v_gene: TRBV6-5
len: 13
d_gene: -
abundance: -
j_gene: TRBJ1-2
CDR3nt: TGTGCCAGCATCAGGGGTCGTAACTATGGCTACACCTTC
CDR3aa: CASIRGRNYGYTF

v_gene: TRBV28
len: 14
d_gene: -
abundance: -
j_gene: TRBJ2-7
CDR3nt: TGTGCCAGCAGTTTCATACAGGGGGGGAACGAGCAGTACTTC
CDR3aa: CASSFIQGGNEQYF

v_gene: TRBV4-1
len: 16
d_gene: TRBD2
abundance: -
j_gene: TRBJ2-2
CDR3nt: TGCGCCAGCAGCCAAGGGCGGGAGAAAAACACCGGGGAGCTGTTTTTT
CDR3aa: CASSQGREKNTGELFF

v_gene: TRBV7-2
len: 14
d_gene: TRBD1
abundance: -
j_gene: TRBJ2-3
CDR3nt: TGTGCCAGCAGCCCAGGGGGTGCCGCAGATACGCAGTATTTT
CDR3aa: CASSPGGAADTQYF

v_gene: TRBV6-1
len: 16
d_gene: -
abundance: -
j_gene: TRBJ1-5
CDR3nt: TGTGCCAGCAGTGAACGCGGGCAGGGCAGAGCTCAGCCCCAGCATTTT
CDR3aa: CASSERGQGRAQPQHF

v_gene: TRBV29-1
len: 13
d_gene: -
abundance: -
j_gene: TRBJ1-2
CDR3nt: TGCAGCGTTCAAGCGGGGAGAGGCTATGGCTACACCTTC
CDR3aa: CSVQAGRGYGYTF

v_gene: TRBV29-1
len: 16
d_gene: -
abundance: once
j_gene: TRBJ2-5
CDR3nt: TGCAGCGTTGAAGCTAAGGACGGCCTACTACCGGGGACCCAGTACTTC
CDR3aa: CSVEAKDGLLPGTQYF

v_gene: TRBV28
len: 15
d_gene: -
abundance: -
j_gene: TRBJ2-1
CDR3nt: TGTGCCAGCACCCTCGAAGGGGCCGCTAACAATGAGCAGTTCTTC
CDR3aa: CASTLEGAANNEQFF

v_gene: TRBV7-6
len: 16
d_gene: TRBD2
abundance: -
j_gene: TRBJ2-5
CDR3nt: TGTGCCAGCAGCTTAGAAGGCGGGAGGGCCGGGGAGACCCAGTACTTC
CDR3aa: CASSLEGGRAGETQYF

v_gene: TRBV18
len: 17
d_gene: -
abundance: -
j_gene: TRBJ1-2
CDR3nt: TGTGCCAGCTCACCAGCGTACAACGGACAGCCTAACTATGGCTACACCTTC
CDR3aa: CASSPAYNGQPNYGYTF

v_gene: TRBV28
len: 15
d_gene: -
abundance: -
j_gene: TRBJ2-7
CDR3nt: TGTGCCAGCAGTTTTAGTCAGGGTTTAGGCTACGAGCAGTACTTC
CDR3aa: CASSFSQGLGYEQYF

v_gene: TRBV28
len: 15
d_gene: TRBD1
abundance: -
j_gene: TRBJ1-5
CDR3nt: TGTGCCAGCAGTGCCGGGACAGCTATCAATCAGCCCCAGCATTTT
CDR3aa: CASSAGTAINQPQHF

v_gene: TRBV19
len: 14
d_gene: -
abundance: once
j_gene: TRBJ2-5
CDR3nt: TGTGCCAGTAGTTGGGGCAGCAGACAAGAGACCCAGTACTTC
CDR3aa: CASSWGSRQETQYF

v_gene: TRBV5-1
len: 16
d_gene: TRBD2
abundance: -
j_gene: TRBJ2-1
CDR3nt: TGCGCCAGCAGCCGCATACCGGGACTAGCGTCTTCTGAGCAGTTCTTC
CDR3aa: CASSRIPGLASSEQFF

v_gene: TRBV2
len: 17
d_gene: TRBD2
abundance: -
j_gene: TRBJ2-5
CDR3nt: TGTGCCAGCGGTCGTGCTAGCGGGGGGGCCGGCCAAGAGACCCAGTACTTC
CDR3aa: CASGRASGGAGQETQYF

v_gene: TRBV7-2
len: 15
d_gene: TRBD2
abundance: -
j_gene: TRBJ2-3
CDR3nt: TGTGCCAGCAGCCCCCGACTAGCGGGGGGAGATACGCAGTATTTT
CDR3aa: CASSPRLAGGDTQYF

v_gene: TRBV6-1
len: 14
d_gene: TRBD1
abundance: -
j_gene: TRBJ1-2
CDR3nt: TGTGCCAGCAGTACCCCCGACAGGGCCTATGGCTACACCTTC
CDR3aa: CASSTPDRAYGYTF

v_gene: TRBV28
len: 16
d_gene: TRBD2
abundance: -
j_gene: TRBJ2-5
CDR3nt: TGTGCCAGCAGTTTATGGGGACTAGCGGGACAAGAGACCCAGTACTTC
CDR3aa: CASSLWGLAGQETQYF

v_gene: TRBV21-1
len: 16
d_gene: -
abundance: -
j_gene: TRBJ2-7
CDR3nt: TGTGCCAGCACCATTAATGGACCGCGCCTTACCTACGAGCAGTACTTC
CDR3aa: CASTINGPRLTYEQYF

v_gene: TRBV7-2
len: 15
d_gene: -
abundance: -
j_gene: TRBJ1-6
CDR3nt: TGTGCCAGCAGCTTAGAGGGCTGGGCGAGGTCACCCCTCCACTTT
CDR3aa: CASSLEGWARSPLHF

v_gene: TRBV6-1
len: 12
d_gene: -
abundance: few
j_gene: TRBJ2-7
CDR3nt: TGTGCCAGCAGTCCGAACACCTACGAGCAGTACTTC
CDR3aa: CASSPNTYEQYF